Each of the 24 T cell receptor beta chains below was sequenced from the same sample in a study of blood T cell repertoires in COVID-19. Generated by immunoSEQ multiplex PCR, the TCRdb table keeps only in-frame clones and is missing some. This sample yields 200,000 to 250,000 clones, of which just under 85% are seen a single time; around 7.3% belongs to the top ten. Sequencing was carried out using peripheral blood. These TCRs come from a woman between 50 and 59 years old with active or convalescent COVID-19.

V usage is TRBV18 and J usage is TRBJ2-1; TRBD1 matches 9 bases. Germline lookup yields CDR1 KGHSH and CDR2 LQKENI. CDR3 length equals 17 residues. V shed 0 bases and J 7 bases; nucleotides not matched to a gene: 10. CDR3 nucleotides: TGTGCCAGCTCACCACCGGGTGGGACAGGGTTTAAAAATGAGCAGTTCTTC. Residues: CASSPPGGTGFKNEQFF.

In this sample, this clone turned up once. This chain joins TRBV11-2 and TRBJ2-3; weak D call: TRBD1 (5 bases). This CDR3 spans 15 amino acids. Germline CDR1 SGHAT, CDR2 FQNNGV. The V and J ends lost 5 bases and 2 bases respectively, with 14 bases between them. CDR3 loop: CASSRQQVHTDTQYF. The CDR3 region has the DNA TGTGCCAGCAGCCGCCAACAGGTTCACACAGATACGCAGTATTTT.

This clone was observed once. The chain carries TRBV28 and TRBJ1-2; no reliable D call. V lost 5 bases, J lost 8 bases, and 12 bases lay in between. Germline V gives CDR1 MDHEN, CDR2 SYDVKM. The CDR3 is made up of 12 amino acids. The CDR3 spells CASSPNSRGYTF. CDR3 DNA sequence: TGTGCCAGCAGTCCAAACAGCAGAGGCTACACCTTC.

This chain uses TRBV5-5 with TRBJ2-7, with D possibly matching TRBD2 (6 bases). The CDR3 has 15 residues. V lost 4 bases to trimming and J lost 2 bases, with 16 bases between them. CDR1 is SGHKS and CDR2 is YYEKEE in the germline V gene (reference sequence). CDR3 loop: CASSLRAGLTYEQYV. The CDR3, as DNA: TGTGCCAGCAGCCTGCGGGCGGGGTTAACCTACGAGCAGTACGTC.

This clone was seen once. The chain combines TRBV6-6 with TRBJ2-1, with D maybe TRBD2 (5 bases). V was cut by 6 bases and J by 4 bases, with 13 bases left in between. CDR1 and CDR2 (germline): MNHNY, SVGAGI (reference sequence). The CDR3 contains 14 residues. Here the CDR3 reads CASREDGTYNEQFF. The CDR3 DNA reads as TGTGCCAGCAGGGAGGACGGAACTTACAATGAGCAGTTCTTC.

This chain connects TRBV28 to TRBJ2-5; 9 bases line up with TRBD2. V lost 5 bases, J lost 5 bases, and 12 bases stayed unmatched. The CDR3 runs 16 residues. Germline-derived CDR1 and CDR2 are MDHEN and SYDVKM. CDR3 region: CASSIPSAGGRETQYF. The CDR3, as DNA: TGTGCCAGCAGTATACCCTCGGCGGGAGGGCGGGAGACCCAGTACTTC. Variable domain in full (rest from reference TRBV28 and TRBJ2-5): DVKVTQSSRYLVKRTGEKVFLECVQDMDHENMFWYRQDPGLGLRLIYFSYDVKMKEKGDIPEGYSVSREKKERFSLILESASTNQTSMYLCASSIPSAGGRETQYFGPGTRLLVL.

The chain couples TRBV4-1 to TRBJ2-5, with a weak D call TRBD1 (6 bases). Trimming left V 3 bases short and J 1 base short, with 12 bases between. The CDR3 spans 15 residues. CDR1 and CDR2 from the germline V gene are MGHRA and YSYEKL. CDR3 sequence: CASSQFRGAQETQYF. The CDR3 DNA sequence: TGCGCCAGCAGCCAGTTCAGGGGAGCCCAAGAGACCCAGTACTTC.

CDR3 loop: CSVERGWMNTEAFF. In DNA form, the CDR3 reads TGCAGCGTTGAGCGGGGATGGATGAACACTGAAGCTTTCTTT. V usage is TRBV29-1 and J usage is TRBJ1-1, with D unclear. CDR3 length: 14 residues. Germline CDR1 is SQVTM and CDR2 is ANQGSEA. V shed 3 bases and J shed 0 bases, with 11 bases lying between them.

The J gene is TRBJ2-5, the V gene TRBV19, with D perhaps TRBD1 (6 bases). The CDR3 totals 14 residues. Trimming removed 5 bases at V and 1 base at J, with 11 bases between. Germline V gene lookup returns CDR1 LNHDA and CDR2 SQIVND (reference sequence). The CDR3 protein is CASSPDRSQETQYF. Written as DNA, the CDR3 is TGTGCCAGTAGTCCCGACAGGTCCCAAGAGACCCAGTACTTC.

V and J are TRBV5-1 and TRBJ2-3; tentatively, D is TRBD1 (5 bases). V was cut by 0 bases and J by 1 base, with 12 bases left in between. Germline V lookup: CDR1 SGHRS, CDR2 YFSETQ. The CDR3 spans 16 residues. CDR3 nucleotides: TGCGCCAGCAGCTTGGGGGCCCTAGGGGGCACAGATACGCAGTATTTT. The encoded protein is CASSLGALGGTDTQYF.

The chain couples TRBV4-1 to TRBJ1-2; 10 bases match TRBD1. The CDR3 is made up of 16 amino acids. The V gene's germline CDR1 is MGHRA and CDR2 YSYEKL. The junction had 7 bases not matched to a gene; V was cut back by 2 bases and J by 4 bases. The CDR3 loop reads CASSQNPGQGGYGYTF. DNA of the CDR3: TGCGCCAGCAGCCAAAACCCCGGACAGGGGGGCTATGGCTACACCTTC.

This clone was recorded once. This chain links TRBV6-6 with TRBJ1-1; no definite D call. In germline, CDR1 is MNHNY, CDR2 SVGAGI (reference sequence). CDR3 length: 13 amino acids. Trimming removed 0 bases from V and 3 bases from J, with 5 bases in between. The CDR3: CASSYSQDTEAFF. The CDR3 DNA is TGTGCCAGCAGTTACTCCCAGGACACTGAAGCTTTCTTT.

The chain links TRBV4-2 to TRBJ2-1, with 9 bases lining up with TRBD2. Germline V gene lookup returns CDR1 LGHNA and CDR2 YNFKEQ. Trimming removed 0 bases from V and 1 base from J; junction bases left unmatched: 10. The CDR3 has 19 amino acids. The CDR3: CASSQDGAGGVGSYNEQFF. CDR3 DNA: TGTGCCAGCAGCCAAGACGGAGCGGGGGGTGTGGGTTCCTACAATGAGCAGTTCTTC.

This sequence joins TRBV19 and TRBJ2-3; D unresolved. This CDR3 comprises 15 residues. V lost 6 bases and J lost 4, with 17 bases in between. CDR1 LNHDA and CDR2 SQIVND come from the germline V gene (reference sequence). DNA of the CDR3: TGTGCCAGTAGCCGCCGACTCCTGCCCCCAGATACGCAGTATTTT. Residues: CASSRRLLPPDTQYF.

This clone is a singleton in its sample. The chain carries TRBV6-5 and TRBJ2-7; 9 bases line up with TRBD1. CDR3 length: 14 residues. Germline CDR1 MNHEY, CDR2 SVGAGI. The trim removed 3 bases at V and 3 bases at J, leaving 3 bases unmatched. The CDR3 DNA sequence: TGTGCCAGCAGTTATATGGACAGGGGCTACGAGCAGTACGTC. This sequence encodes CASSYMDRGYEQYV.

The chain couples TRBV18 to TRBJ1-3; 10 bases map to TRBD1. The CDR3 extends over 16 amino acids. Germline V gene sequence: CDR1 KGHSH, CDR2 LQKENI. The trim removed 3 bases at V and 4 bases at J, leaving 6 bases unmatched. Here the CDR3 reads CASSPYDRGLGNTIYF. DNA for the CDR3: TGTGCCAGCTCACCGTACGACAGGGGGCTCGGAAACACCATATATTTT.

The chain couples TRBV6-5 to TRBJ1-6, with 10 bases that match TRBD1. Losses at the gene ends were 2 bases for V and 8 bases for J; bases not matched to a gene: 6. The CDR3 is 16 amino acids. Germline CDR1 reads MNHEY; CDR2 reads SVGAGI. The CDR3 sequence: CASSYTIGTGDSPLHF. For the CDR3, the DNA is TGTGCCAGCAGTTACACCATCGGGACAGGGGATTCACCCCTCCACTTT.

The CDR3 DNA sequence: TGCGCCAGCAGCCCTTCAACAGGGAGCTCTGGAAACACCATATATTTT. It codes for CASSPSTGSSGNTIYF. This sequence joins TRBV4-1 and TRBJ1-3, with D possibly TRBD1 on 6 matching bases. Trimming took off 4 bases at V and 0 bases at J, with 13 bases between the two ends. The CDR3 extends over 16 amino acids. Germline V CDR1 and CDR2: MGHRA, YSYEKL.

The CDR3 coding sequence is TGTGCCAGCAGCGGAGACTACGAGCAGTACTTC. Protein product: CASSGDYEQYF. J is TRBJ2-7 and V is TRBV9; D uncertain. The CDR3 contains 11 residues. Trimming cost V 3 bases and J 3 bases, with 4 bases left between them. CDR1 and CDR2 from the germline V gene are SGDLS and YYNGEE.

The gene calls are TRBV5-5 and TRBJ1-2; possibly TRBD1 for D (5 bases). The CDR3 totals 15 residues. Looked up from germline, CDR1 is SGHKS and CDR2 is YYEKEE (reference sequence). V lost 4 bases and J 0 bases, leaving 13 bases between the germline ends. CDR3 amino acids: CASSHKQATNYGYTF. The CDR3 nucleotides read TGTGCCAGCAGCCATAAACAGGCCACTAACTATGGCTACACCTTC. The full variable domain, rest sourced from reference TRBV5-5 and TRBJ1-2, is DAGVTQSPTHLIKTRGQQVTLRCSPISGHKSVSWYQQVLGQGPQFIFQYYEKEERGRGNFPDRFSARQFPNYSSELNVNALLLGDSALYLCASSHKQATNYGYTFGSGTRLTVV.

This clone has just a few counts. This sequence joins TRBV2 and TRBJ1-1; 7 nucleotides line up with TRBD1. The CDR3 extends over 14 amino acids. V lost 6 bases and J lost 5; bases outside the gene matches: 9. In germline, CDR1 is SNHLY, CDR2 FYNNEI. The CDR3 DNA sequence: TGTGCCAGCAGAACTACCAGGGGGGAGACTGAAGCTTTCTTT. This translates into CASRTTRGETEAFF.

This chain joins TRBV2 and TRBJ2-3; 15 nucleotides line up with TRBD2. CDR3 size: 16 residues. With 8 bases clipped from V and 5 bases from J, the junction kept 8 bases outside the gene matches. Per the germline V gene, CDR1 is SNHLY and CDR2 is FYNNEI. The CDR3 DNA is TGTGCCAGCGCCCGGACTAGCGGGAGGGCAGTAGATACGCAGTATTTT. This encodes CASARTSGRAVDTQYF.

This chain joins TRBV28 and TRBJ2-3, with 13 bases lining up with TRBD2. This CDR3 has 17 residues. Germline loops: CDR1 MDHEN, CDR2 SYDVKM. The J segment lost 8 bases and the V segment lost 3 bases, leaving 11 bases of the junction unmatched. CDR3 sequence (DNA): TGTGCCAGCAGTTTGGGACTAGCGGGAAGGACGGGAGGTACGCAGTATTTT. Its translation is CASSLGLAGRTGGTQYF.

The rearrangement joins TRBV5-1 to TRBJ1-1; 8 nucleotides agree with TRBD1. The V and J ends lost 4 bases and 0 bases, in that order; junction bases with no gene match: 2. Looked up from germline, CDR1 is SGHRS and CDR2 is YFSETQ. The CDR3 loop spans 14 amino acids. The CDR3 DNA reads as TGCGCCAGCAGCAGGGGACAGGTGAACACTGAAGCTTTCTTT. Its translation: CASSRGQVNTEAFF. The complete variable domain, with remaining parts taken from reference TRBV5-1 and TRBJ1-1, reads KAGVTQTPRYLIKTRGQQVTLSCSPISGHRSVSWYQQTPGQGLQFLFEYFSETQRNKGNFPGRFSGRQFSNSRSEMNVSTLELGDSALYLCASSRGQVNTEAFFGQGTRLTVV.